This T cell receptor beta chain is from a study of shared clonotypes between healthy human individuals (TCRdb year 2020). Background on the whole study: The cohort included three men and a couple of women between 18 and 49 years of age. For each donor, CD4 naive and CD4 memory were each given three plates, CD8 naive was given two plates, and CD8 memory was given one plate. Per donor, leukapheresis produced somewhere between about 0.8 and 9.5 billion PBMCs. To estimate repertoire size and how much clonotype sharing occurs between individuals, the study deeply sequenced the blood TCR repertoires of roughly 5 healthy adults. To increase sequencing depth and limit assay-specific biases, different laboratories used diverse techniques to prepare libraries and sequence TCR repertoires. Results the study describes overall, beyond this receptor: Around 5% of naive CD4, around 3.6% of naive CD8, about 2.4% of memory CD4, and roughly 0.4% of memory CD8 clonotypes were shared across four donors. Larger estimated clonotype richness was generally found for naive subsets than for memory subsets. Because the study included a small number of donors, the genetic and exposure-history diversity represented was limited. Higher generation probabilities were observed for clonotypes shared by all four sorted-subset donors than for non-shared clonotypes. Pairwise subsampling indicated that sequencing depth was expected to affect the degree of clonotype sharing among donors. Only blood was sampled, and tissue TCR repertoires likely differ from those in blood. Incomplete sequencing was indicated by rarefaction of sorted-subset datasets, despite the large sequencing depth.

CD8 naive samples consisted of CD45RO-negative cells that were positively selected for CCR7, yielding a CD45RA+CCR7+ population without TemRA cells. Healthy HIV-negative adults with no recently reported acute infections or vaccinations were included as donors. Every donor was a Caucasian adult living in Nashville, Tennessee, USA. Blood was obtained by leukapheresis, after which PBMCs were separated by Ficoll-Histopaque density gradient centrifugation and cryopreserved in liquid nitrogen vapor phase. Analytical flow cytometry was used to check the purity and quantity of each magnetically sorted T cell population. From each sorted fraction, genomic DNA was isolated and quantified by UV absorbance on a Nanodrop 2000c. Remarks on this clone: Its antigen is currently not known. Base quality data are lacking; no much larger clone is found one base away.

V lost 4 bases and J lost 2 bases, and the count of bases not matched to a germline gene is 11. According to the germline V gene, CDR1 reads SGHRS and CDR2 reads YFSETQ. Including the terminal cysteine and phenylalanine, the CDR3 comprises 16 residues. Solely the CDR3 DNA is kept, with 48 bases framed from the first base. Using the deep immunoSEQ assay, TCR CDR3 regions were amplified from genomic DNA by multiplex PCR. For each cell subset, the extracted genomic DNA was distributed evenly across all wells of several immunoSEQ 96-well plates, and each plate served as one replicate. For sorted subsets, each replicate PCR was loaded with 200 ng genomic DNA, equivalent to 25,000 to 30,000 T cell genomes. The purified libraries were quantified using a Qubit 3.0 fluorometer, sized with a Bioanalyzer 2100, and then quantified again using the KAPA Library Quantification kit. Every immunoSEQ 96-well plate was sequenced on a separate single-read 150-cycle Illumina NextSeq 550 flow cell. From the authors' description of their analysis: Because only junctional sequences without quality scores were contained in the immunoSEQ output, filtering matching that applied to full-length reads could not be performed. Sequences were annotated with PyIR, a Python wrapper for IgBLAST v1.9, using IMGT germline references to assign V/J genes and CDR3. Reads were removed for weak V/J assignments (E-value above 1e-6), missing CDR3, stop codons, out-of-frame junctions, or ambiguous translated residues. V3J clonotypes were defined by identical inferred V gene, J gene, and CDR3 amino acid sequence. Percentage overlap between repertoires was calculated by dividing the number of shared unique clonotypes by the size of the smaller repertoire. Three approaches were used to assess repertoire richness: RTK rarefaction, the Chao1 estimator, and Recon v2.1 estimates of unobserved clonotypes. Generation probabilities were computed with OLGA for all TCRbeta clonotypes obtained by the gDNA method from four donors. This is the immuneACCESS table as TCRdb keeps it, with only in-frame sequences that have V and J called. A part of the clones is gone; compared with another copy, unresolved V genes explain less than half, and the rest is unexplained. D and trimming come from the DNA, and the V and J calls and clone size come from that table. In this sample the table shows 1.5 million to 2.5 million clones, about 95% of which occur a single time. Jointly, the top ten make up approximately 1.2% of the sample.

The rearrangement joined TRBV5-1 to TRBJ2-5; 7 junctional bases match TRBD2. The sequenced sample consisted of naive CD8+ T cells sorted from blood. Sample cell subset or site, as interpreted from the label and publication: CD45RA+CCR7+. This TCR came from a man in his late teens or twenties in good health. The nucleotide sequence reads as follows: TGCGCCAGCAGCACCAGGACTAGGAGTGGGCAAGAGACCCAGTACTTC. It translates to CASSTRTRSGQETQYF.